The 5 T cell receptor beta chains below were found in one sample sequenced in a study of CD8+CD57+ T cells in acquired aplastic anemia. Both TCR beta VDJ combination and CDR3 sequence profiling were carried out. Genomic DNA was the template for this profiling. TCRdb itself ran the reads through MiXCR, one entry per CDR3 protein. Of fewer than 300,000 distinct CDR3 sequences in the sample, 82% were seen once. Patients who underwent sequencing had shown CD8+CD57+ cell expansion by flow cytometry. Sequencing used sorted CD4+, CD8+, or CD8+CD57+ T cells (not recorded which) from PBMCs. These receptors all stem from a human donor with aplastic anemia.

The rearrangement links TRBV7-3 to TRBJ1-1; tentatively, D is TRBD1 (5 bases). Trimming took 6 bases from V and 13 from J, leaving 27 bases between them. CDR3 length: 15 amino acids. The germline V gene has CDR1 SGHTA and CDR2 FQGTGA. The CDR3, as DNA: TGTGCCAGCAGTCACGACCCAGGTGGGACTTATGGCTATTTCTTT. Translated: CASSHDPGGTYGYFF. The full variable domain, in which reference TRBV7-3 and TRBJ1-1 provide the parts outside the CDR3, is GAGVSQTPSNKVTEKGKYVELRCDPISGHTALYWYRQSLGQGPEFLIYFQGTGAADDSGLPNDRFFAVRPEGSVSTLKIQRTERGDSAVYLCASSHDPGGTYGYFFGQGTRLTVV.

This clonotype has just a few counts. V usage is TRBV15 and J usage is TRBJ2-7; possible D gene TRBD2, 7 bases. V lost 5 bases and J lost 10, with 21 bases in between. The CDR3 sequence is 14 residues long. Germline CDR1 LNHNV, CDR2 YYDKDF (reference sequence). The CDR3 protein is CATSGGGLAYTQYF. The CDR3 DNA follows: TGTGCCACCAGCGGCGGGGGCCTGGCCTACACCCAGTACTTC.

J is TRBJ1-1 and V is TRBV5-1; D gene uncertain. The CDR3 has 13 amino acids. Trimming took 5 bases from V and 1 from J, leaving 9 bases between them. The germline V gene has CDR1 SGHRS and CDR2 YFSETQ. The chain's CDR3 is CASRGSWNTEAFF. DNA for the CDR3: TGCGCCAGCAGAGGATCTTGGAACACTGAAGCTTTCTTT.

This chain connects TRBV7-8 to TRBJ1-5; D is unclear. With 4 bases removed from V and 4 bases from J, the gap between germline ends came to 17 bases. CDR3 size: 16 residues. Germline V gene sequence: CDR1 SGHVS, CDR2 FQNEAQ. The CDR3 sequence is CASSSAGGPDNQPQHF. CDR3 DNA: TGTGCCAGCAGCTCAGCGGGAGGTCCCGATAATCAGCCCCAGCATTTT.

The genes are TRBV10-3 and TRBJ1-5; 11 nucleotides agree with TRBD1. This CDR3 has 20 amino acids. Trimming cost V 0 bases and J 0 bases; bases outside gene matches: 10. Looked up from germline, CDR1 is ENHRY and CDR2 is SYGVKD. The chain's CDR3 is CAISESPPTGTGGSNQPQHF. The CDR3 DNA reads TGTGCCATCAGTGAGTCGCCACCGACCGGGACAGGGGGTAGCAATCAGCCCCAGCATTTT.